The 10 T cell receptor beta chains in this list originate from one sample, sequenced in a study of graft-versus-host responses after intestinal transplantation. These receptors have no known antigen. Measured with immunoSEQ multiplex PCR; TCRdb has only the in-frame clones, and not every one. The sample lists about 51,000 clones; 85% to 95% were seen once. The sample here was unstimulated CD8+ T cells sorted from spleen or lymph node cells, taken before transplant. These receptors all come from a human donor who was the organ donor for an intestinal transplant.

This clone occurred a few times. The V and J genes are TRBV6-5 and TRBJ1-1; no firm D call. Germline V lookup: CDR1 MNHEY, CDR2 SVGAGI. V was clipped by 2 bases and J by 6 bases, with 4 bases between them. This CDR3 spans 11 amino acids. DNA of the CDR3: TGTGCCAGCAGTTACGGGGCTGAAGCTTTCTTT. It encodes CASSYGAEAFF.

This clone was recorded only once. The chain joins TRBV5-1 to TRBJ2-7, with TRBD1 identical over 8 bases. This CDR3 contains 14 residues. Germline CDR1 and CDR2: SGHRS and YFSETQ. J was trimmed by 5 bases and V by 6 bases; bases with no gene match: 10. CDR3 in DNA: TGCGCCAGCACCTCGGCCAGGGGGCGGGACGAGCAGTACTTC. Residues: CASTSARGRDEQYF.

V and J are TRBV27 and TRBJ1-2; a possible D gene is TRBD1 (5 bases). This CDR3 contains 13 residues. The germline V gene encodes CDR1 MNHEY and CDR2 SMNVEV (reference sequence). Trimming stripped 0 bases from V and 4 bases from J, with 6 bases between. The CDR3 DNA follows: TGTGCCAGCAGTTTATCGCAGGGCTATGGCTACACCTTC. Protein product: CASSLSQGYGYTF.

The chain has TRBV6-5 and TRBJ2-6; D is uncertain. The germline gives CDR1 MNHEY, CDR2 SVGAGI. The V gene lost 5 bases and the J gene lost 11 bases, with 7 bases spanning the gap. This CDR3 is 11 amino acids long. DNA of the CDR3: TGTGCCAGCAGTGCCTCTCACGTCCTGACTTTC. The encoded protein is CASSASHVLTF.

The rearrangement links TRBV29-1 to TRBJ1-1; 8 bases fit TRBD1. Germline V gives CDR1 SQVTM, CDR2 ANQGSEA. J gave up 9 bases and V 6 bases, and 9 bases lay outside the gene matches. CDR3 length equals 12 residues. The CDR3 protein is CSVRTGSYKAFF. The CDR3 DNA reads TGCAGCGTCCGGACAGGGTCGTACAAAGCTTTCTTT.

The V call is TRBV7-2, the J call TRBJ1-2; D is undetermined. Germline-derived CDR1 and CDR2 are SGHTA and FQGNSA. This CDR3 is 13 amino acids long. Trimming cost V 5 bases and J 1 base, with 8 bases left between them. Here the CDR3 DNA reads TGTGCCAGCAGCATTACAGATAACTATGGCTACACCTTC. It yields the protein CASSITDNYGYTF.

The rearrangement uses TRBV15 and TRBJ1-2; TRBD1 might be the D (5 bases). CDR1 is LNHNV, CDR2 YYDKDF, per germline (reference sequence). Trimming stripped 3 bases from V and 9 bases from J, with 11 bases between. The CDR3 contains 12 residues. CDR3 amino acids: CATSSLGASYTF. CDR3 coding DNA: TGTGCCACCAGCAGTTTAGGGGCTAGCTACACCTTC. Full variable domain (outside the CDR3, taken from reference TRBV15 and TRBJ1-2): DAMVIQNPRYQVTQFGKPVTLSCSQTLNHNVMYWYQQKSSQAPKLLFHYYDKDFNNEADTPDNFQSRRPNTSFCFLDIRSPGLGDTAMYLCATSSLGASYTFGSGTRLTVV.

Note on this clone: Germline and junction disagree at one end, which may indicate a read error. CDR3 amino acids: CASSQDFVVAGNTGEPFF. CDR3 coding DNA: TGCGCCAGCAGCCAAGATTTTGTCGTAGCGGGGAACACCGGGGAGCCGTTTTTT. This chain uses TRBV4-3 with TRBJ2-2; TRBD2 aligns across 8 bases. The CDR3 consists of 18 residues. Germline V gene data show CDR1 as LGHNA and CDR2 as YSLEER.

This sequence joins TRBV7-3 and TRBJ2-1; D gene uncertain. Germline CDR1 reads SGHTA; CDR2 reads FQGTGA. The CDR3 spans 16 residues. Trimming stripped 1 base from V and 0 bases from J, with 10 bases between. The CDR3 nucleotides are TGTGCCAGCAGCTTAATCCCGGCCGGCTCCTACAATGAGCAGTTCTTC. Encoded protein: CASSLIPAGSYNEQFF.

The V gene is TRBV25-1, the J gene TRBJ2-7; either TRBD1 or TRBD2 may fit D (6 bases each). V was cut by 1 base and J by 2 bases, with 15 bases left in between. This CDR3 comprises 16 residues. The germline gives CDR1 MGHDK, CDR2 SYGVNS. CDR3 bases: TGTGCCAGCAGTGAATTAGGGAGGACAGACCCCTACGAGCAGTACTTC. Amino acid sequence: CASSELGRTDPYEQYF.